The rows below give T cell receptor beta chains drawn from one sample of a study of shared clonotypes between healthy human individuals. The assay was immunoSEQ multiplex PCR, and TCRdb's table has in-frame clones only and misses some. The sample has around 560,000 clones; approximately 95% are singletons. What was sequenced was naive CD8+ T cells sorted from blood. Receptors were obtained from a woman aged 30 to 39 in good health. Both conserved end residues are trimmed from each CDR3. Fields, in order: clone size, V gene, CDR3 protein. The size entry is marked missing in some rows and otherwise reads once, few, many or a size class.

- | TRBV27 | ASSPRTQSGREQY
- | TRBV4-1 | ASSQTGNSGNTIY
- | TRBV7-9 | ASSPRGSPNEKLF
- | TRBV2 | AGRSGNTIY
- | TRBV27 | ASSFFKGQGALGSLH
- | TRBV19 | ASCPAGGKLF
- | TRBV6-5 | ASSPLAGIQETQY
- | TRBV19 | ASCGGQGAYGYT
- | TRBV9 | ASSVGAGSSNQPQH
- | TRBV27 | ASSPGLAGGYNEQF
- | TRBV7-9 | ASSQGREAF
- | TRBV28 | ASTLAGGVHEQY
- | TRBV28 | ASSLQREQF
- | TRBV28 | ASSLRGIGQPQH
- | TRBV10-3 | ASGTGSYEQY
- | TRBV9 | ASSVALLGLAAPQY
- | TRBV7-6 | AARGDVGLGELF
- | TRBV5-4 | ASSPGHTDTQY
- | TRBV7-8 | ASGLDLNQPQH
- | TRBV28 | ASSLAGSGGELF
- | TRBV6-5 | ASSYTGIPTNEKLF
- | TRBV27 | ASSLFFGTPPHEQY
- | TRBV19 | ASSVHGYGYT
- | TRBV4-1 | ASSHPRDGSSYEQY
once | TRBV28 | ASSYRVGSPLH
- | TRBV11-3 | ASSLGSSYEQY
- | TRBV13 | ASSGQGVGNEQF
- | TRBV6-5 | ASSWEPSTAKNIQY